Below are 9 T cell receptor beta chains sequenced from a single sample in a study of T cell responses to AZD1222 COVID-19 vaccine. Measured with immunoSEQ multiplex PCR; TCRdb has only the in-frame clones, and not every one. The sample holds more than 75,000 clones, around 92% seen once. The sample in question was peripheral blood, obtained on day 0 of AZD1222 vaccination. All receptors derive from an adult in good health.

J is TRBJ1-3 and V is TRBV29-1; D gene ambiguous. The ends were cut back, 4 bases at V and 0 bases at J, with 13 bases in the middle. The CDR3 loop spans 15 amino acids. Per germline, CDR1 SQVTM and CDR2 ANQGSEA. The CDR3 DNA reads TGCAGCGTTGCCGGGGATTTCGACTCTGGAAACACCATATATTTT. Translating gives CSVAGDFDSGNTIYF.

The gene calls are TRBV4-1 and TRBJ2-1; 14 nucleotides agree with TRBD2. This CDR3 is built from 18 residues. Trimming cost V 0 bases and J 4 bases; bases outside gene matches: 5. Germline CDR1 is MGHRA and CDR2 is YSYEKL. CDR3: CASSQDPTSGRGYNEQFF. In nucleotides, the CDR3 is TGCGCCAGCAGCCAAGATCCGACTAGCGGGAGGGGGTACAATGAGCAGTTCTTC.

The chain has TRBV16 and TRBJ2-1; D might be TRBD1 (5 bases). Trimming removed 4 bases at V and 8 bases at J, with 21 bases between. The CDR3 spans 16 residues. CDR1 KGHSY and CDR2 FQNENV come from the germline V gene. The CDR3 sequence: CASSPQIGARYDEQFF. The CDR3, as DNA: TGTGCCAGCAGCCCACAAATTGGGGCCAGGTACGATGAGCAGTTCTTC.

CDR3 nucleotide sequence: TGTGCCAGCAAGCCGGCAGGCTATAATTCACCCCTCCACTTT. It codes for CASKPAGYNSPLHF. The chain joins TRBV6-5 to TRBJ1-6; D is uncertain. The V gene's germline CDR1 is MNHEY and CDR2 SVGAGI. Trimming removed 7 bases at V and 3 bases at J, with 10 bases between. The CDR3 covers 14 residues.

The chain combines TRBV9 with TRBJ2-5; D is unclear. The CDR3 is 14 residues long. Trimming left V 0 bases short and J 0 bases short, with 6 bases between. Germline CDR1 reads SGDLS; CDR2 reads YYNGEE. Written as DNA, the CDR3 is TGTGCCAGCAGCGTAGATAAGAACCAAGAGACCCAGTACTTC. This encodes CASSVDKNQETQYF.

V usage is TRBV28 and J usage is TRBJ1-6, with D possibly being TRBD1 (6 bases). The CDR3 extends over 19 amino acids. CDR1 is MDHEN, CDR2 SYDVKM, per germline. V was pared by 6 bases and J by 0 bases, with 21 bases between. DNA for the CDR3: TGTGCCAGCAGGATAAATCGGGGGGGCCTGCCCTCCTATAATTCACCCCTCCACTTT. Translating gives CASRINRGGLPSYNSPLHF.

This chain links TRBV27 with TRBJ2-4; 14 bases fit TRBD2. Losses at the gene ends were 6 bases for V and 5 bases for J; bases not matched to a gene: 9. From germline, CDR1 is MNHEY and CDR2 SMNVEV (reference sequence). The CDR3 covers 17 residues. CDR3 coding DNA: TGTGCCAGCAGGCTGGGAGGGACTAGCGGGAGTGAAAACATTCAGTACTTC. Encoded protein: CASRLGGTSGSENIQYF.

Here the CDR3 DNA reads TGTGCCAGCAGTTTGACCCGCGCGAGAGGCTACACCTTC. Translation: CASSLTRARGYTF. This chain joins TRBV28 and TRBJ1-2; D call uncertain. With 3 bases removed from V and 8 bases from J, the gap between germline ends came to 13 bases. CDR1 and CDR2 (germline): MDHEN, SYDVKM. This CDR3 has 13 residues.

This chain's CDR3 is CASSLWTSGKETQYF. The CDR3 nucleotides read TGTGCCAGCAGTTTATGGACTAGCGGGAAAGAGACCCAGTACTTC. V usage is TRBV27 and J usage is TRBJ2-5; 12 nucleotides align to TRBD2. Trimming took 1 base from V and 3 from J; bases not matched to a gene: 0. CDR1 and CDR2 (germline): MNHEY, SMNVEV (reference sequence). The CDR3 is made up of 15 amino acids.